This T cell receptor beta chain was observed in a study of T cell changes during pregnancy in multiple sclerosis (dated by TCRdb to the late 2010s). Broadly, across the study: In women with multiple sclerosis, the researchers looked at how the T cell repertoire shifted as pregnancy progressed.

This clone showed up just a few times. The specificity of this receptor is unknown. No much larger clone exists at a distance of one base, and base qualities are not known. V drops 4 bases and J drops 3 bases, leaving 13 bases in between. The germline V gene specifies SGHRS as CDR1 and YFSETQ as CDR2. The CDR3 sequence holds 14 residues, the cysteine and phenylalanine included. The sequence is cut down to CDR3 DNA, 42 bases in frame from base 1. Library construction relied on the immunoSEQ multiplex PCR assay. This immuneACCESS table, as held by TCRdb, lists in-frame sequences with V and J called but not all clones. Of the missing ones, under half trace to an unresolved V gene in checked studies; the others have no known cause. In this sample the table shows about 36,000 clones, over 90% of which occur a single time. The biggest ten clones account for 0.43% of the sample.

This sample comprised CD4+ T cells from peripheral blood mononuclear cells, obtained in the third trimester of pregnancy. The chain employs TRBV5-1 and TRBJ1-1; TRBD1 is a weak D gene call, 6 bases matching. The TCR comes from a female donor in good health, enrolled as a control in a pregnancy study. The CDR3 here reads CASSTRGSYTEAFF. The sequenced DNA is TGCGCCAGCAGCACCAGGGGATCGTACACTGAAGCTTTCTTT.